This TCR beta chain was found in a study of PD-1 blockade in classical Hodgkin lymphoma. Described time point: newly diagnosed, previously untreated cHL patient sample. Libraries were prepared by immunoSEQ multiplex PCR; TCRdb keeps only in-frame clonotypes and omits some of them. Among some 31,000 clones listed, roughly 92% were seen once. CDR3 length equals 14 residues. V was pared by 0 bases and J by 2 bases, with 7 bases between. Germline-derived CDR1 and CDR2 are SEHNR and FQNEAQ (reference sequence). The source material was peripheral blood mononuclear cells (PBMCs). J is TRBJ2-5 and V is TRBV7-9; D unclear. The receptor comes from a human donor with classical Hodgkin lymphoma. The CDR3 coding sequence is TGTGCCAGCAGCTTAGCATTGGGTCAAGAGACCCAGTACTTC. Its translation: CASSLALGQETQYF.